Sequencing of this T cell receptor (beta chain) was carried out in a study of blood T cells in healthy people across ages. Study-level findings and limits: A greater number of naive CD4+ cells and higher diversity distinguished long-lived donors from aged donors. Significant beta diversity loss was already apparent by age about 42, declining roughly linearly.

CDR1 MDHEN and CDR2 SYDVKM come from the germline V gene. The CDR3 is 15 amino acids. The V end was cut by 7 bases, the J end by 6 bases, with 16 bases between. With regard to this clonotype: Antigen: not known.

The authors ran a second PCR of about 7 to 12 cycles using a sample-barcoded 5' primer and a J-beta primer mix. CDR3-containing paired-end reads numbering at least 2.5 million came from each sample. One entry per CDR3 protein, called by TCRdb with MiXCR from the 5' RACE reads. The table shows around 780,000 distinct CDR3 sequences, with 56% occurring only once. The sequencing sample was made of blood. This sequence originates from a middle-aged man in good health. The chain combines TRBV28 with TRBJ1-6, with a tentative D call TRBD1 (5 bases). CDR3 DNA: TGTGCCAGCAAGCTCGGGACGGCCGCTAATTCACCCCTCCACTTT. Translation: CASKLGTAANSPLHF. Supplemented by reference TRBV28 and TRBJ1-6, the full variable domain reads DVKVTQSSRYLVKRTGEKVFLECVQDMDHENMFWYRQDPGLGLRLIYFSYDVKMKEKGDIPEGYSVSREKKERFSLILESASTNQTSMYLCASKLGTAANSPLHFGNGTRLTVT.